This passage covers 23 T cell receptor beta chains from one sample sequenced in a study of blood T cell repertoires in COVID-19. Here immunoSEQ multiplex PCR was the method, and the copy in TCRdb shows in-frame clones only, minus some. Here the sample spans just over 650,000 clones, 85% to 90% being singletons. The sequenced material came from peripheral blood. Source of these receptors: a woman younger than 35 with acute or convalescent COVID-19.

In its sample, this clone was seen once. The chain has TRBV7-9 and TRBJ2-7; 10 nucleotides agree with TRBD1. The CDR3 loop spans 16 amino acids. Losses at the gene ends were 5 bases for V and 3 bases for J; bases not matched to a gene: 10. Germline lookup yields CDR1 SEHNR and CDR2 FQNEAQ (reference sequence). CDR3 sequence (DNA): TGTGCCAGCAGCCATGGTTCGGGACAGGGGTTCTACGAGCAGTACTTC. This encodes CASSHGSGQGFYEQYF.

CDR3 amino acids: CASSPRGIGDAEAFF. The DNA for the CDR3 is TGTGCCAGCAGCCCTAGGGGGATTGGGGACGCTGAAGCTTTCTTT. The J gene is TRBJ1-1, the V gene TRBV2; the D gene is possibly TRBD1 (6 bases). This CDR3 has 15 amino acids. Per the germline V gene, CDR1 is SNHLY and CDR2 is FYNNEI. V dropped 6 bases and J dropped 6 bases, with 20 bases sitting between them.

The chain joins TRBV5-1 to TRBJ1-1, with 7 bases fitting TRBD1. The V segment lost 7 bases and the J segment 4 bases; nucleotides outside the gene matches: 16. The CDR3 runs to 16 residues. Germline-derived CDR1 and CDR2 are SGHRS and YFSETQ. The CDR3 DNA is TGCGCCAGCGGACAGGATTTGGACCTCGGGACCACTGAAGCTTTCTTT. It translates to CASGQDLDLGTTEAFF.

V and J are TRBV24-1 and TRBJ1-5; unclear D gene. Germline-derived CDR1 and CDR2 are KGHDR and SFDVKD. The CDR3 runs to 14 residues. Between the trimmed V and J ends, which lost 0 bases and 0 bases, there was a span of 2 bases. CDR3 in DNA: TGTGCCACCAGTGATTTGCATAGCAATCAGCCCCAGCATTTT. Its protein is CATSDLHSNQPQHF.

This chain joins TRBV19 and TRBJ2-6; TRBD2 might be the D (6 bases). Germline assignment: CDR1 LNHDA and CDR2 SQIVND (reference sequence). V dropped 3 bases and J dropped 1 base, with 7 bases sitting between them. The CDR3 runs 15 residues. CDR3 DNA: TGTGCCAGTAGTATGGGGGGTTCTGGGGCCAACGTCCTGACTTTC. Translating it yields CASSMGGSGANVLTF.

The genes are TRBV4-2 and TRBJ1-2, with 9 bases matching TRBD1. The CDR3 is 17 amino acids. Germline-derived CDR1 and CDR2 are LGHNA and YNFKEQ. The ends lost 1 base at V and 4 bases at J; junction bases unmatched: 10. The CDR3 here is CASSQVTYRGPAYGYTF. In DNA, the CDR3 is TGTGCCAGCAGCCAAGTAACTTACAGGGGGCCCGCCTATGGCTACACCTTC.

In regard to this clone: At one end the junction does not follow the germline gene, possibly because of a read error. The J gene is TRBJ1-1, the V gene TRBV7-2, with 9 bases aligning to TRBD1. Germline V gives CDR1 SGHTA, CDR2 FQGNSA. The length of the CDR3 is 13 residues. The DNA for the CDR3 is TGTGCCAGCAACAGGGGGCTGAAGACTGAAGCTTTCTTT. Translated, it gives CASNRGLKTEAFF.

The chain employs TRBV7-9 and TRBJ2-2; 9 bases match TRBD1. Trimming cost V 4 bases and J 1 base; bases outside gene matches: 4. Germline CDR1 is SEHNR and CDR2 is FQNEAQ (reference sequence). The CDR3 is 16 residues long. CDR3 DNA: TGTGCCAGCAGCTCACAGGGACAGGGGAACACCGGGGAGCTGTTTTTT. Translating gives CASSSQGQGNTGELFF.

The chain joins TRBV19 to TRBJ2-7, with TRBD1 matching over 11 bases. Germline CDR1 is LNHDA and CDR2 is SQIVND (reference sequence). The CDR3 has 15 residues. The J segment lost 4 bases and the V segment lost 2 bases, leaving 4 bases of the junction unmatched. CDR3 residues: CASSITGTGGYEQYF. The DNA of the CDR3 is TGTGCCAGTAGTATAACCGGGACAGGGGGTTACGAGCAGTACTTC.

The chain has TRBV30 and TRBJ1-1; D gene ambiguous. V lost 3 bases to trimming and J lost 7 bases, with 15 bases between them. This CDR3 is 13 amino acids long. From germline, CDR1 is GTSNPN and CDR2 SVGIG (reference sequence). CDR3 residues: CAWSRDRGYEAFF. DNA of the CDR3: TGTGCCTGGAGCCGAGATCGGGGATATGAAGCTTTCTTT.

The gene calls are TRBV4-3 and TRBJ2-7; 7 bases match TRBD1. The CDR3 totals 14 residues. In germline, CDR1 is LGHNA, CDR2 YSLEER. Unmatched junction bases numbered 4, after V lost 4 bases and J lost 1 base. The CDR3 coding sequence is TGCGCCAGCAGCCCACGGGACAGATCCTACGAGCAGTACTTC. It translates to CASSPRDRSYEQYF.

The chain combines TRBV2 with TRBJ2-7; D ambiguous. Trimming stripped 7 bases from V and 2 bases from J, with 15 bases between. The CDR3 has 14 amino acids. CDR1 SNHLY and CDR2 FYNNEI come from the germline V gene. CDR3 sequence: CASMPESFPYEQYF. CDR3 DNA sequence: TGTGCCAGCATGCCGGAGAGTTTTCCCTACGAGCAGTACTTC.

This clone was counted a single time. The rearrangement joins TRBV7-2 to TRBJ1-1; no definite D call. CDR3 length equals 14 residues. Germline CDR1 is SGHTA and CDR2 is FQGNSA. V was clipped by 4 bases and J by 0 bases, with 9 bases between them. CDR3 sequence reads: CASSSAALNTEAFF. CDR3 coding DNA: TGTGCCAGCAGCTCGGCGGCATTGAACACTGAAGCTTTCTTT.

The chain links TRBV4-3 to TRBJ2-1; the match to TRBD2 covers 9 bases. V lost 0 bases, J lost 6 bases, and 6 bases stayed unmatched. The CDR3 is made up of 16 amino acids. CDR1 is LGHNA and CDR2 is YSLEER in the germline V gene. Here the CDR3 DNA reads TGCGCCAGCAGCCAAGAGAGGGGCGGGGGGGCCAATGAGCAGTTCTTC. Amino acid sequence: CASSQERGGGANEQFF.

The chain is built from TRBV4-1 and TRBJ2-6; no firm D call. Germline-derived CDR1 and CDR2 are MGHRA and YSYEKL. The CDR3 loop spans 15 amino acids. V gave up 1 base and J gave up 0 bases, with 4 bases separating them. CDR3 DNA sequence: TGCGCCAGCAGCCAAGGAGACTCTGGGGCCAACGTCCTGACTTTC. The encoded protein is CASSQGDSGANVLTF.

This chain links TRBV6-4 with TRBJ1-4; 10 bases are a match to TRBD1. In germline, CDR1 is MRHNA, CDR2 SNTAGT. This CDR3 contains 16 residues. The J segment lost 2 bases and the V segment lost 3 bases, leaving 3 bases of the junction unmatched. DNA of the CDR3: TGTGCCAGCAGTGAGACAGGGGGCTTGACTAATGAAAAACTGTTTTTT. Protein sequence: CASSETGGLTNEKLFF.

The CDR3 DNA reads TGTGCCAGCAGCCCGTTTCTCGGGAGAGGTAATTCACCCCTCCACTTT. Residues: CASSPFLGRGNSPLHF. V is TRBV3-1 (or the pseudogene TRBV3-2) and J is TRBJ1-6; no clear D gene. Trimming pared 4 bases from V and 6 bases from J, leaving 16 bases between. CDR1 is LGHDT and CDR2 is YNNKEL in the germline V gene (reference sequence). There are 16 residues in the CDR3.

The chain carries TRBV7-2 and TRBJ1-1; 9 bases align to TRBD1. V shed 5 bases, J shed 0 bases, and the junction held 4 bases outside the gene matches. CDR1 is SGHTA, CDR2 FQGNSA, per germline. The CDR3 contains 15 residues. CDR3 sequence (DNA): TGTGCCAGCAGCCTAAGACAGGGGGTGAACACTGAAGCTTTCTTT. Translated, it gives CASSLRQGVNTEAFF.

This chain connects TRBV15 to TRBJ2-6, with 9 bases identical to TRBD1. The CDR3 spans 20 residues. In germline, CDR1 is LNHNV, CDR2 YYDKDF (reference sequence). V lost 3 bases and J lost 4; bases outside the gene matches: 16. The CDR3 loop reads CATSSHLPGTGSVGANVLTF. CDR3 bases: TGTGCCACCAGCAGTCACCTACCCGGGACAGGGTCGGTAGGGGCCAACGTCCTGACTTTC.

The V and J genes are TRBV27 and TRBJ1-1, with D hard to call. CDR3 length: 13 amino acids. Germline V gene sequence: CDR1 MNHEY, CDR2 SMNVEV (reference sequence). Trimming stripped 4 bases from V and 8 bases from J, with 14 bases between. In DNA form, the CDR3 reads TGTGCCAGCAGTTGGTACCCAACGGGGGAAGCTTTCTTT. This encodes CASSWYPTGEAFF.

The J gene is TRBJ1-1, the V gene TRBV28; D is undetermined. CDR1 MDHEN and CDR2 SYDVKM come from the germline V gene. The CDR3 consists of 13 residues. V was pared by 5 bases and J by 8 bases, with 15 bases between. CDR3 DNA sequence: TGTGCCAGCAGTCTTGGGCCGTTGACAGAAGCTTTCTTT. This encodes CASSLGPLTEAFF.

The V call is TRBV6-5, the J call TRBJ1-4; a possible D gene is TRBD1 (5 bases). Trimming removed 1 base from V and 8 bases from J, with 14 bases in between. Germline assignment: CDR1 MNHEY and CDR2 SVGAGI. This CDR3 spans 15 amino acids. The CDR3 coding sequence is TGTGCCAGCAGTTACTTGGCGGGGGGAAGGGAAAAACTGTTTTTT. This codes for CASSYLAGGREKLFF.

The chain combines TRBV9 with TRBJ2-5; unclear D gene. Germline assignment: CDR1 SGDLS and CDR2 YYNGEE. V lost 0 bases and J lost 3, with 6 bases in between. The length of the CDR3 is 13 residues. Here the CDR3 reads CASSVALKETQYF. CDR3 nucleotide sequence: TGTGCCAGCAGCGTAGCCCTAAAAGAGACCCAGTACTTC.